This note documents a single T cell receptor (beta chain) sequence. What it binds is not known. This entry comes from a study of shared clonotypes between healthy human individuals. Profiling relied on immunoSEQ multiplex PCR, and the TCRdb table lists in-frame clones only, not all of them. The profile covers millions of clones, with 85% to 95% appearing a single time and 0.1% to 0.15% taken by the ten largest. General study points: Only blood samples were collected, and tissue repertoires likely differ. Relative to memory subsets, naive subsets generally showed larger estimated richness. Among several donors, about 5% of naive CD4 clonotypes were found in common.

The CDR3 totals 14 residues. Germline V gene data show CDR1 as SEHNR and CDR2 as FQNEAQ (reference sequence). V lost 4 bases to trimming and J lost 5 bases, with 11 bases between them. Sequenced sample: naive CD4+ T cells sorted from blood. Subset meaning: CD45RA+ positively selected. The rearrangement links TRBV7-9 to TRBJ2-2; maybe TRBD1 (5 bases). This clonotype was obtained from a man aged 18 to 30 in good health. The CDR3 DNA reads as TGTGCCAGCAGCTCCCAGACAGAGACCGGGGAGCTGTTTTTT. Translation: CASSSQTETGELFF.